The subject of this entry is one TCR beta chain. This sample stems from a study of blood T cell repertoires in COVID-19. Looked up from germline, CDR1 is SGHVS and CDR2 is FNYEAQ. V was clipped by 3 bases and J by 7 bases, with 10 bases between them. This CDR3 is built from 13 residues. This table comes from immunoSEQ multiplex PCR, and its TCRdb copy is limited to in-frame clones, with some not included. The table shows a few hundred thousand clones, with around 85% occurring only once. V and J are TRBV7-6 and TRBJ1-5; D perhaps matches TRBD1 (5 bases). The specimen sequenced was PBMCs or T cells enriched from blood (not recorded which). The origin of this receptor is a man aged 25 to 40 who had recovered from COVID-19. CDR3 loop: CASSLGRGQPQHF. The CDR3 region has the DNA TGTGCCAGCAGCTTGGGGAGGGGCCAGCCCCAGCATTTT. The entire variable domain, with the rest obtained from reference TRBV7-6 and TRBJ1-5, is as follows: GAGVSQSPRYKVTKRGQDVALRCDPISGHVSLYWYRQALGQGPEFLTYFNYEAQQDKSGLPNDRFSAERPEGSISTLTIQRTEQRDSAMYRCASSLGRGQPQHFGDGTRLSIL.